The 30 T cell receptor beta chains below come from one sample, sequenced in a study of CD8 T cell repertoires and HIV-1 epitope variants. Their cognate antigens are unknown. Sequencing used immunoSEQ multiplex PCR; TCRdb keeps in-frame clones, though not all of them. This sample has under 7,500 clones; over 60% occur once, and the top ten carry 42%. The sequencing input was cultured CD8+ T cells derived from PBMCs. The receptors stem from a male donor with HIV.

The V and J genes are TRBV7-2 and TRBJ2-5, with D unresolved. V gave up 3 bases and J gave up 2 bases, with 16 bases separating them. The germline V gene has CDR1 SGHTA and CDR2 FQGNSA. The CDR3 loop spans 16 amino acids. The CDR3 sequence is CASSLSSDLIQETQYF. CDR3 bases: TGTGCCAGCAGCTTGAGCAGCGACTTAATTCAAGAGACCCAGTACTTC.

The J gene is TRBJ2-2, the V gene TRBV5-4, with D tentatively TRBD1 or TRBD2 (5 bases each). This CDR3 is built from 14 residues. Per the germline V gene, CDR1 is SGHNT and CDR2 is YYREEE (reference sequence). The ends were cut back, 5 bases at V and 2 bases at J, with 10 bases in the middle. This CDR3 is CASRRGSNTGELFF. CDR3 in DNA: TGTGCCAGCAGGAGGGGCAGTAACACCGGGGAGCTGTTTTTT.

V gene TRBV5-1 combines with J gene TRBJ1-6, with 9 bases lining up with TRBD1. J lost 9 bases, V lost 5 bases, and 6 bases had no gene match. The CDR3 is made up of 14 amino acids. Per the germline V gene, CDR1 is SGHRS and CDR2 is YFSETQ. CDR3 coding DNA: TGCGCCAGCAGTCGGGGACAGGGTGGTTCACCCCTCCACTTT. Translated: CASSRGQGGSPLHF.

The chain uses TRBV5-6 and TRBJ1-6, with a possible D match to TRBD1 (5 bases). The CDR3 totals 19 residues. V lost 4 bases and J lost 5, with 25 bases in between. CDR1 is SGHDT and CDR2 is YYEEEE in the germline V gene. In DNA form, the CDR3 reads TGTGCCAGCAGCCCCGTCAGAGGGGCTGTGACTACAAATAATTCACCCCTCCACTTT. Translated, it gives CASSPVRGAVTTNNSPLHF.

V gene TRBV2 combines with J gene TRBJ1-4; 10 bases are a match to TRBD1. With V trimmed by 6 bases and J by 6 bases, 4 bases remained unmatched. The germline V gene encodes CDR1 SNHLY and CDR2 FYNNEI. The CDR3 has 14 amino acids. In DNA, the CDR3 is TGTGCCAGCAGGGGGACAGGGGAGTATGAAAAACTGTTTTTT. This encodes CASRGTGEYEKLFF.

This clone turned up a few times. The genes are TRBV9 and TRBJ1-4; TRBD1 matches 9 bases. CDR1 is SGDLS, CDR2 YYNGEE, per germline. The CDR3 runs 15 residues. The junction had 5 bases not matched to a gene; V was cut back by 3 bases and J by 5 bases. DNA of the CDR3: TGTGCCAGCAGCGCGACCGGGACAGGGAATGAAAAACTGTTTTTT. Translated, it gives CASSATGTGNEKLFF.

This chain connects TRBV7-9 to TRBJ2-2; D might be TRBD2 (6 bases). This CDR3 comprises 16 residues. Germline CDR1 reads SEHNR; CDR2 reads FQNEAQ (reference sequence). The germline V and J ends were trimmed by 5 bases and 0 bases, with 13 bases remaining between them. CDR3 sequence reads: CASSTPGLANTGELFF. CDR3 bases: TGTGCCAGCAGCACCCCGGGACTCGCGAACACCGGGGAGCTGTTTTTT.

In this sample, this clone turned up a few times. The chain has TRBV2 and TRBJ2-1; D may be TRBD2 (5 bases). The CDR3 length is 13 residues. Germline V gene data show CDR1 as SNHLY and CDR2 as FYNNEI. The V end lost 9 bases, the J end lost 10 bases, and 19 bases lay between the germline ends. The chain's CDR3 is CASRSLDSPEQFF. CDR3 nucleotides: TGTGCCAGTCGGTCCCTGGACTCACCCGAGCAGTTCTTC.

This clone was counted a single time. V and J are TRBV11-3 and TRBJ1-3, with D maybe TRBD1 (6 bases). The germline CDR1 and CDR2 sequences are SGHNT and YENEEA. The CDR3 spans 15 residues. V was shortened by 4 bases and J by 0 bases, with 10 bases between the two germline ends. The CDR3 DNA sequence: TGTGCCAGCAGCTCGCAGGGGATCTCTGGAAACACCATATATTTT. Protein: CASSSQGISGNTIYF.

Only a few counts were recorded for this clone. The chain joins TRBV4-3 to TRBJ2-3, with 8 bases fitting TRBD1. Germline V lookup: CDR1 LGHNA, CDR2 YSLEER. Trimming at V came to 0 bases and at J to 4 bases, leaving 12 bases not matched to a gene. This CDR3 has 18 residues. The CDR3 bases are TGCGCCAGCAGCCAAGAGATACCCGGGACAGGAAACCCAGATACGCAGTATTTT. It encodes CASSQEIPGTGNPDTQYF.

This clone was observed a handful of times. The rearrangement uses TRBV5-4 and TRBJ2-7, with 11 bases that match TRBD2. Per the germline V gene, CDR1 is SGHNT and CDR2 is YYREEE (reference sequence). The CDR3 covers 14 residues. Unmatched junction bases numbered 3, after V lost 3 bases and J lost 4 bases. The CDR3 loop is CASSYGTSGYEQYF. For the CDR3, the DNA is TGTGCCAGCAGCTACGGGACTAGCGGATACGAGCAGTACTTC.

Of note for this clone: The same CDR3 also results from other DNA sequences found in this sample. V is TRBV9 and J is TRBJ2-3, with a weak D call TRBD1 (6 bases). Between the trimmed V and J ends, which lost 6 bases and 14 bases, there was a span of 19 bases. The CDR3 is 12 amino acids. Per germline, CDR1 SGDLS and CDR2 YYNGEE. In nucleotides, the CDR3 is TGTGCCAGCACCCTAATTAACCCAGGGGCGTATTTT. This encodes CASTLINPGAYF. The whole variable domain, remainder taken from reference TRBV9 and TRBJ2-3, is DSGVTQTPKHLITATGQRVTLRCSPRSGDLSVYWYQQSLDQGLQFLIQYYNGEERAKGNILERFSAQQFPDLHSELNLSSLELGDSALYFCASTLINPGAYFGPGTRLTVL.

The chain carries TRBV4-1 and TRBJ2-1; D is possibly TRBD2 (6 bases). The CDR3 runs 15 residues. The germline V gene has CDR1 MGHRA and CDR2 YSYEKL. The V end was cut by 2 bases, the J end by 6 bases, with 14 bases between. The CDR3 bases are TGCGCCAGCAGCCAAAACATCGGGAGTATCAATGAGCAGTTCTTC. Protein: CASSQNIGSINEQFF.

This clone was counted once. The chain uses TRBV27 and TRBJ1-2; TRBD1 agrees at 10 bases. CDR3 length: 14 residues. V shed 2 bases and J 8 bases; nucleotides not matched to a gene: 5. CDR1 and CDR2 (germline): MNHEY, SMNVEV (reference sequence). The CDR3 bases are TGTGCCAGCAGTTTAGGACAGGGGGTGGGAGGCTACACCTTC. Protein: CASSLGQGVGGYTF.

This clone was counted only a few times. This chain joins TRBV10-1 and TRBJ2-7; 7 bases line up with TRBD2. With V trimmed by 4 bases and J by 4 bases, 4 bases remained unmatched. This CDR3 has 13 amino acids. In germline, CDR1 is WNHNN, CDR2 SYGVQD (reference sequence). CDR3 coding DNA: TGCGCCAGCAGTGGGGACTATTTTTACGAGCAGTACTTC. It yields the protein CASSGDYFYEQYF.

This chain connects TRBV19 to TRBJ2-7, with TRBD2 as a possible D gene (5 bases). The CDR3 contains 16 residues. Trimming took off 3 bases at V and 0 bases at J, with 15 bases between the two ends. From germline, CDR1 is LNHDA and CDR2 SQIVND (reference sequence). This CDR3 is CASSMVIGLSSYEQYF. The CDR3 coding sequence is TGTGCCAGTAGTATGGTCATAGGACTGAGCTCCTACGAGCAGTACTTC.

The chain employs TRBV6-5 and TRBJ2-2; no definite D call. The CDR3 length is 12 residues. Trimming removed 0 bases from V and 5 bases from J, with 1 base in between. In germline, CDR1 is MNHEY, CDR2 SVGAGI. CDR3 sequence: CASSYSTGELFF. CDR3 bases: TGTGCCAGCAGTTACTCAACCGGGGAGCTGTTTTTT.

The chain has TRBV7-2 and TRBJ1-2, with 8 bases lining up with TRBD1. The CDR3 is made up of 13 amino acids. Per germline, CDR1 SGHTA and CDR2 FQGNSA. The V and J ends lost 8 bases and 5 bases, in that order; junction bases with no gene match: 7. The CDR3 DNA reads as TGTGCCAGCTACAGGGGGATACGATATGGCTACACCTTC. Translation gives CASYRGIRYGYTF.

The genes are TRBV6-1 and TRBJ2-7; 12 nucleotides agree with TRBD2. CDR1 MNHNS and CDR2 SASEGT come from the germline V gene. The ends lost 5 bases at V and 5 bases at J; junction bases unmatched: 4. This CDR3 contains 14 residues. The CDR3 DNA follows: TGTGCCAGCAGTTCGACTAGCGGGAGCGACGAGCAGTACTTC. Its protein product is CASSSTSGSDEQYF.

This rearrangement joins TRBV4-3 to TRBJ2-1; D is possibly TRBD1 (6 bases). V was shortened by 4 bases and J by 3 bases, with 16 bases between the two germline ends. The CDR3 runs 16 residues. Germline V lookup: CDR1 LGHNA, CDR2 YSLEER. The chain's CDR3 is CASSLSGDYGYNEQFF. The CDR3 region has the DNA TGCGCCAGCAGCCTATCAGGGGATTACGGCTACAATGAGCAGTTCTTC.

Only a few counts were recorded for this clone. The chain has TRBV28 and TRBJ2-7, with D possibly matching TRBD1 (6 bases). CDR1 is MDHEN, CDR2 SYDVKM, per germline. With 1 base removed from V and 2 bases from J, the gap between germline ends came to 9 bases. The length of the CDR3 is 14 residues. The CDR3 reads CASSLSRGAYEQYF. The CDR3 nucleotides are TGTGCCAGCAGTTTATCCAGGGGAGCCTACGAGCAGTACTTC.

This chain connects TRBV10-3 to TRBJ2-3; 7 bases are shared with TRBD2. Per germline, CDR1 ENHRY and CDR2 SYGVKD. Trimming cost V 0 bases and J 5 bases; bases outside gene matches: 8. This CDR3 is 16 amino acids long. In nucleotides, the CDR3 is TGTGCCATCAGTGAGTCGATTGGCGGGGGTAAAGATACGCAGTATTTT. Its protein is CAISESIGGGKDTQYF.

The chain carries TRBV27 and TRBJ1-2, with TRBD1 identical over 8 bases. Trimming removed 4 bases from V and 0 bases from J; junction bases left unmatched: 13. The CDR3 is 18 residues long. CDR1 and CDR2 (germline): MNHEY, SMNVEV (reference sequence). CDR3 coding DNA: TGTGCCAGCAGTTATACCACGACAGGGGTGGGGGCTAACTATGGCTACACCTTC. This gives the protein CASSYTTTGVGANYGYTF.

V gene TRBV11-2 combines with J gene TRBJ2-1; 15 bases are a match to TRBD2. From germline, CDR1 is SGHAT and CDR2 FQNNGV. Trimming took 1 base from V and 9 from J; bases not matched to a gene: 7. This CDR3 comprises 17 residues. The CDR3 DNA reads as TGTGCCAGCAGCTTAGGGGCGGGACTAGCGGGAGGTCCTGAGCAGTTCTTC. The encoded protein is CASSLGAGLAGGPEQFF.

This clone appeared a few times. The chain joins TRBV7-2 to TRBJ2-5; TRBD1 is a possible D gene (8 bases). CDR3 length: 14 residues. CDR1 is SGHTA, CDR2 FQGNSA, per germline. Deletions cut 5 bases from V and 3 bases from J, with 13 bases between. The CDR3 region has the DNA TGTGCCAGCAGCGTAACAGGGGGGGAAGAGACCCAGTACTTC. Translated, it gives CASSVTGGEETQYF. The full variable domain, with the rest looked up from reference TRBV7-2 and TRBJ2-5, is GAGVSQSPSNKVTEKGKDVELRCDPISGHTALYWYRQSLGQGLEFLIYFQGNSAPDKSGLPSDRFSAERTGGSVSTLTIQRTQQEDSAVYLCASSVTGGEETQYFGPGTRLLVL.

This clone has more than one count but fewer than ten. This sequence joins TRBV19 and TRBJ1-5, with D possibly matching TRBD1 (6 bases). With 10 bases removed from V and 11 bases from J, the gap between germline ends came to 15 bases. CDR3 length: 11 amino acids. Germline loops: CDR1 LNHDA, CDR2 SQIVND (reference sequence). CDR3: CATGHPMAQHF. The CDR3 nucleotides are TGTGCCACGGGACACCCTATGGCCCAGCATTTT.

The J gene is TRBJ2-5, the V gene TRBV7-9; the match to TRBD1 covers 8 bases. The last part of the DNA fits TRBJ2-7 better; the J call may be wrong. Germline loops: CDR1 SEHNR, CDR2 FQNEAQ (reference sequence). There are 15 residues in the CDR3. CDR3 in DNA: TGTGCCAGCAGCGAGATTCAGGGGGCGATCAACGAGCAGTACTTC. Protein sequence: CASSEIQGAINEQYF.

The chain recombines TRBV7-8 with TRBJ2-3; TRBD2 matches 8 bases. The CDR3 is 17 residues long. Looked up from germline, CDR1 is SGHVS and CDR2 is FQNEAQ. V lost 1 base to trimming and J lost 2 bases; unmatched junction nucleotides: 8. CDR3 region: CASSLGYAGGPTDTQYF. CDR3 DNA sequence: TGTGCCAGCAGCTTAGGTTACGCGGGGGGTCCCACAGATACGCAGTATTTT.

The rearrangement links TRBV6-5 to TRBJ2-7, with TRBD2 identical over 11 bases. V lost 0 bases to trimming and J lost 1 base; unmatched junction nucleotides: 2. Looked up from germline, CDR1 is MNHEY and CDR2 is SVGAGI. This CDR3 contains 16 residues. CDR3 sequence: CASSYSTSGASYEQYF. CDR3 nucleotide sequence: TGTGCCAGCAGTTACTCGACTAGCGGGGCATCCTACGAGCAGTACTTC.

This chain joins TRBV28 and TRBJ2-4; 8 bases map to TRBD1. Germline assignment: CDR1 MDHEN and CDR2 SYDVKM. The trim removed 5 bases at V and 9 bases at J, leaving 9 bases unmatched. The CDR3 runs 14 residues. The CDR3 loop reads CASSGGTGWGIQYF. CDR3 coding DNA: TGTGCCAGCAGTGGGGGGACAGGCTGGGGCATTCAGTACTTC. The full variable domain, in which reference TRBV28 and TRBJ2-4 provide the parts outside the CDR3, is DVKVTQSSRYLVKRTGEKVFLECVQDMDHENMFWYRQDPGLGLRLIYFSYDVKMKEKGDIPEGYSVSREKKERFSLILESASTNQTSMYLCASSGGTGWGIQYFGAGTRLSVL.